The clone carrying this T cell receptor beta chain has just a few counts. The antigen is undetermined. From germline, CDR1 is DFQATT and CDR2 SNEGSKA (reference sequence). The CDR3 is made up of 14 amino acids. This entry belongs to a study of post-analysis software for immune sequencing data. Overall study: Included courses were relapsing-remitting and secondary progressive multiple sclerosis; progressive-relapsing multiple sclerosis was also included.

General study points: With TRBV5-6, TRBV5-1 and TRBV20-1 included, five TRBV segments were more frequent in patients than in controls. Controls significantly exceeded multiple sclerosis patients in normalized Chao1 diversity.

TCR beta libraries were prepared from cDNA with unique molecular identifiers. Out of roughly 0.85 to 11 million T cells, roughly 0.5 million cDNA molecules were generated. TCRdb recomputed calls from the PCR reads with MiXCR, one row per CDR3 protein. Here the sample spans some 890,000 distinct CDR3 sequences, about 50% being singletons. This receptor was obtained from a girl between 10 and 17 years old with multiple sclerosis. This chain joins TRBV20-1 and TRBJ2-5; 7 positions agree with TRBD2. The J call may be mistaken, given a closer DNA end match to TRBJ2-7. The specimen was blood. CDR3 region: CSVHTRGRAHEQYF. The CDR3 DNA is TGCAGTGTCCACACCCGAGGGAGGGCACACGAGCAGTACTTC.